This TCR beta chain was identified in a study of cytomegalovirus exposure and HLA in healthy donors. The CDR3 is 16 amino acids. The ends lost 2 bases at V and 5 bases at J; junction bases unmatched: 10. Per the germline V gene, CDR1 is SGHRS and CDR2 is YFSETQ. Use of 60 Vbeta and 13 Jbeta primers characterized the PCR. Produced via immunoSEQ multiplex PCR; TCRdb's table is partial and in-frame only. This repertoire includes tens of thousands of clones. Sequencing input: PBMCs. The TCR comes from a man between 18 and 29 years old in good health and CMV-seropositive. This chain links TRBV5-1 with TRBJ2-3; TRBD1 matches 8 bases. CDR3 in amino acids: CASSLDSQGAGDTQYF. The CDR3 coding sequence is TGCGCCAGCAGCTTAGATTCCCAGGGGGCCGGAGATACGCAGTATTTT.